This T cell receptor (beta chain) was retrieved from a study of vaccination and CD4 T cells after COVID-19 (dated by TCRdb to about 2022). Some background on the complete study: Convalescent patients had a positive SARS-CoV-2 result on nasal swab PCR, and of these patients, under ten had mild disease and one had severe disease. The cultures were stimulated with overlapping spike peptide pools from SARS-CoV-2 and from the common cold coronaviruses HCoV-NL63, HCoV-OC43 and HCoV-229E. In 10 COVID-19 convalescent patients and a handful of infection-naive healthy vaccine recipients, researchers compared the spike-specific CD4+ TCR repertoire from before mRNA vaccination with the repertoire from after. Post-vaccine blood samples were taken a median of 72 days after the second vaccine dose, with a range of roughly 14 to 241 days. Post-COVID blood samples from convalescent patients were collected a median of 101 days after diagnosis, with a range of 35 to 161 days. The convalescent cohort included six males and four females, with two Hispanic individuals, seven Caucasians, two Asians and one multiracial person. Two doses of either the Pfizer-BioNTech BNT162b2 vaccine (n=8) or the Moderna mRNA-1273 vaccine (n=2) were administered to participants. Control cultures used a CEFX viral epitope pool as positive control, an HIV-1 Nef peptide pool as negative control, or no peptide. Study-wide findings and limitations: Although the median number of SARS-CoV-2-reactive clonotypes went up from around 20 after infection to roughly 40 after vaccination, the increase was not significant. In convalescent patients, nearly all vaccine-specific clones (304 of 307) were found to be mono-reactive for SARS-CoV-2 spike rather than cross-reactive with common cold coronaviruses. In convalescent patients, a median approximately 90% of post-vaccine SARS-CoV-2-reactive clones were detected only after vaccination, suggesting vaccine-specific priming. The study included relatively few convalescent patients and did not analyze early timepoints after natural infection.

To prepare the library, PCR was applied. DNA from cultured CD4+ T cells was subjected to TCR sequencing with the Oncomine TCR Beta short-read assay at the Johns Hopkins FTIC core. The QIAamp micro DNA kit was used to extract genomic DNA from the cultured CD4+ T cells. Oncomine TCR Beta libraries made from cultured CD4+ T cells were pooled using unique dual indexes and sequenced on an Illumina iSeq 100. In the paper's pipeline: Non-productive sequences were removed, and CDR3s that did not start with C, did not end with F or W, or were shorter than 7 amino acids were discarded. The MANAFEST web application identified antigen-specific clonotypes by comparing peptide-stimulated wells against reference wells and other culture wells. To be called positive, a clone needed an FDR below 0.05, an odds ratio above 5, and a productive frequency above 0.1% in at least two of three replicate wells. A clonotype was classed as cross-reactive if the clonotype showed significant expansion both in SARS-CoV-2 spike wells and in at least one common cold coronavirus spike condition. Levenshtein distances (stringdist) and unrooted phylogenetic trees (ape) in R version 3.6.1 were used to assess CDR3 homology. TCRdb reprocessing: public reads trimmed at Q25 with fastp, clones called with MiXCR, in-frame beta chains kept. CDR3 protein duplicates are merged, each entry listing the most common genes and DNA. The V and J calls reflect TCRdb's pipeline rather than the authors' work. The sample yields under 9,500 distinct CDR3 sequences; around 56% were counted once. The top ten clonotypes cover less than 7.5% of the sample.

In this sample, this clonotype turned up a few times. Its specific antigen is unknown. No quality values exist for individual bases; no much larger clone is one base distant. CDR1 and CDR2 are read off the germline V gene (reference sequence) as GTSNPN and SVGIG. Inclusive of the bounding cysteine and phenylalanine, the CDR3 is 13 residues long. The read is trimmed to its CDR3 DNA, 39 bases read in frame from base 1. Trimming removed 5 bases from V and 5 bases from J, leaving 13 bases between the germline ends. The treatment or condition tag for this specimen amounts to: approximately 9-day PBMC culture with coronavirus spike peptide pools or control peptides (ViraFEST assay). The study used the ViraFEST assay, which expanded antigen-specific T cells with peptide pools and then identified expanded clonotypes by TCR sequencing. Positive SARS-CoV-2 PCR tests in the convalescent patients dated from March to December 2020, before Alpha, Beta and Delta variants emerged in the United States. PBMCs were cultured at roughly 2 million per well in IMDM supplemented with 5% human AB serum and around 10 IU/ml IL-2, with 10 ug/ml peptide pools added. On days 3 and 7, half of the culture medium was replaced with fresh IL-2-containing medium. After about nine days of culture, CD4+ T cells were isolated by negative selection with the EasySep CD4+ T cell isolation kit. Ficoll-Paque Plus gradient centrifugation was used to isolate PBMCs from whole blood, and the isolated PBMCs were then either used fresh or cryopreserved at -140C. Culture conditions were generally each tested in triplicate wells.

The receptor chain draws on TRBV30 and TRBJ1-5; no D gene can be assigned with confidence. This receptor was identified in a human donor who had recovered from COVID-19. The sample was CD4+ T cells from blood, cultured in vitro. The CDR3 has the sequence CAWGMGGDQPQHF. Read as DNA, the sequence is TGTGCCTGGGGTATGGGTGGAGATCAGCCCCAGCATTTT.